One and the same sample provided the 30 T cell receptor beta chains below, sequenced in a study of glioma-infiltrating T cells. TCR alpha and beta CDR3 regions were amplified from RNA using iRepertoire nested multiplex PCR. A single record per CDR3 protein comes from TCRdb applying MiXCR to the multiplex PCR reads. The table shows around 130,000 distinct CDR3 sequences, with 20% to 25% occurring only once. Sequenced sample: glioma tissue, nonneoplastic brain tissue, or PBMCs (not recorded which). Receptors were obtained from a human donor with low-grade glioma or glioblastoma, undergoing nonglioma brain surgery, or in good health (not recorded which).

This clonotype has ten or more counts. The gene calls are TRBV6-1 and TRBJ2-1; TRBD2 matches at 12 bases. This CDR3 comprises 15 residues. Germline loops: CDR1 MNHNS, CDR2 SASEGT. With V trimmed by 6 bases and J by 7 bases, 7 bases remained unmatched. CDR3 nucleotides: TGTGCCAGCAGGCAAACCGGGACTAGCGGGAATGAGCAGTTCTTC. Translated, it gives CASRQTGTSGNEQFF.

This clonotype was seen a handful of times. The gene calls are TRBV10-1 and TRBJ2-2; TRBD2 matches at 7 bases. The germline CDR1 and CDR2 sequences are WNHNN and SYGVQD (reference sequence). J was trimmed by 5 bases and V by 3 bases; bases with no gene match: 3. The CDR3 extends over 14 amino acids. The CDR3 bases are TGCGCCAGCAGTGACCCGGGGGGAACCGGGGAGCTGTTTTTT. This codes for CASSDPGGTGELFF.

V gene TRBV29-1 combines with J gene TRBJ2-1; D is perhaps TRBD1 or TRBD2 (6 bases each). The CDR3 length is 14 residues. The ends were cut back, 6 bases at V and 3 bases at J, with 15 bases in the middle. Germline V lookup: CDR1 SQVTM, CDR2 ANQGSEA. As DNA, the CDR3 is TGCAGCGTGGCCAGTAGGGGGGTCTACAATGAGCAGTTCTTC. This sequence encodes CSVASRGVYNEQFF.

This clonotype was detected many times. The chain links TRBV6-6 to TRBJ2-2; D is ambiguous. V lost 0 bases to trimming and J lost 6 bases, with 8 bases between them. The CDR3 length is 14 residues. The germline V gene encodes CDR1 MNHNY and CDR2 SVGAGI (reference sequence). The CDR3 loop reads CASSYSWGSGELFF. The CDR3 bases are TGTGCCAGCAGTTACTCGTGGGGTTCCGGGGAGCTGTTTTTT.

This clonotype was seen more than once but under ten times. The chain recombines TRBV7-8 with TRBJ1-5, with unresolved D. The germline CDR1 and CDR2 sequences are SGHVS and FQNEAQ. V gave up 1 base and J gave up 4 bases, with 14 bases separating them. CDR3 length equals 16 residues. The CDR3 protein is CASSLGRAYGNQPQHF. CDR3 DNA sequence: TGTGCCAGCAGCTTAGGGCGAGCCTACGGGAATCAGCCCCAGCATTTT.

This clonotype was observed a few times. The chain carries TRBV7-2 and TRBJ2-3; D may be TRBD2 (6 bases). CDR1 is SGHTA, CDR2 FQGNSA, per germline. The CDR3 loop spans 14 amino acids. Trimming took off 2 bases at V and 4 bases at J, with 10 bases between the two ends. CDR3 loop: CASSLRLEADTQYF. CDR3 bases: TGTGCCAGCAGCTTACGACTAGAAGCAGATACGCAGTATTTT. The variable domain in full, completed from reference TRBV7-2 and TRBJ2-3, reads GAGVSQSPSNKVTEKGKDVELRCDPISGHTALYWYRQSLGQGLEFLIYFQGNSAPDKSGLPSDRFSAERTGGSVSTLTIQRTQQEDSAVYLCASSLRLEADTQYFGPGTRLTVL.

This clonotype was detected only a few times. The chain combines TRBV6-1 with TRBJ2-7; D perhaps matches TRBD1 (5 bases). V was clipped by 4 bases and J by 5 bases, with 12 bases between them. The CDR3 has 13 amino acids. Germline CDR1 is MNHNS and CDR2 is SASEGT. The CDR3 nucleotides are TGTGCCAGCAGTGGGCAGGGTACCGACGAGCAGTACGTC. Protein: CASSGQGTDEQYV.

As regards this clonotype: The junction differs from germline at one of its ends, possibly a read error. The chain recombines TRBV7-2 with TRBJ1-1; no firm D call. The CDR3 totals 13 residues. Germline CDR1 SGHTA, CDR2 FQGNSA. CDR3 residues: CASRRGISTEAFF. CDR3 DNA: TGCGCCAGCAGGAGAGGGATATCCACTGAAGCTTTCTTT.

A few counts support this clonotype. This chain connects TRBV10-3 to TRBJ1-1, with D possibly being TRBD1 (6 bases). Trimming took 6 bases from V and 6 from J, leaving 20 bases between them. CDR3 size: 15 residues. The germline V gene has CDR1 ENHRY and CDR2 SYGVKD. CDR3 coding DNA: TGTGCCATCAGCCGAGGTGACAGAGGGGGTCCTGAAGCTTTCTTT. Translation: CAISRGDRGGPEAFF.

V is TRBV3-1 and J is TRBJ2-5; D perhaps matches TRBD1 (5 bases). This CDR3 comprises 11 residues. V lost 5 bases to trimming and J lost 9 bases, with 10 bases between them. Germline V gene sequence: CDR1 LGHDT, CDR2 YNNKEL (reference sequence). The CDR3 DNA follows: TGTGCCAGCAGCTTGGGCAGGGCCCAGTACTTC. It translates to CASSLGRAQYF.

The V and J genes are TRBV18 and TRBJ1-3; D is uncertain. The V end lost 3 bases, the J end lost 2 bases, and 8 bases lay between the germline ends. The CDR3 is made up of 14 amino acids. From germline, CDR1 is KGHSH and CDR2 LQKENI. CDR3 loop: CASSPEGAGNTIYF. The CDR3 DNA reads as TGTGCCAGCTCACCGGAGGGTGCTGGAAACACCATATATTTT. Based on the CDR3 plus reference TRBV18 and TRBJ1-3, the full variable domain is NAGVMQNPRHLVRRRGQEARLRCSPMKGHSHVYWYRQLPEEGLKFMVYLQKENIIDESGMPKERFSAEFPKEGPSILRIQQVVRGDSAAYFCASSPEGAGNTIYFGEGSWLTVV.

J is TRBJ2-1 and V is TRBV19, with D maybe TRBD2 (6 bases). CDR3 length: 12 residues. Germline V gives CDR1 LNHDA, CDR2 SQIVND (reference sequence). V was cut by 11 bases and J by 5 bases, with 13 bases left in between. The CDR3 nucleotides are TGTGCCTCCTTGGACTACCACAATGAGCAGTTCTTC. Translation: CASLDYHNEQFF.

This clonotype was seen a handful of times. The chain uses TRBV4-1 and TRBJ1-6, with 9 bases identical to TRBD1. This CDR3 is built from 16 residues. Germline V lookup: CDR1 MGHRA, CDR2 YSYEKL. Trimming took 2 bases from V and 9 from J; bases not matched to a gene: 8. The CDR3 DNA follows: TGCGCCAGCAGCCAACAATCGGGGACAGGGTTTTCACCCCTCCACTTT. Amino acid sequence: CASSQQSGTGFSPLHF.

This clonotype has a count of ten or more. This chain links TRBV6-1 with TRBJ2-3; weak D call: TRBD1 (7 bases). V lost 5 bases, J lost 5 bases, and 14 bases lay in between. The CDR3 length is 14 residues. The germline V gene encodes CDR1 MNHNS and CDR2 SASEGT. This chain's CDR3 is CASSQTGRGDTQYF. The CDR3 coding sequence is TGTGCCAGCAGTCAGACAGGGCGGGGAGATACGCAGTATTTT.

This clonotype appeared a few times. The rearrangement joins TRBV2 to TRBJ1-2; D perhaps matches TRBD1 (5 bases). The V end was cut by 3 bases, the J end by 1 base, with 12 bases between. Germline CDR1 is SNHLY and CDR2 is FYNNEI. This CDR3 contains 15 residues. In DNA form, the CDR3 reads TGTGCCAGCAGTGATCGACAGCTATTTAACTATGGCTACACCTTC. It yields the protein CASSDRQLFNYGYTF.

The chain carries TRBV3-1 and TRBJ1-6; D uncertain. The CDR3 is 12 amino acids. Germline V gives CDR1 LGHDT, CDR2 YNNKEL (reference sequence). V lost 3 bases, J lost 9 bases, and 6 bases lay in between. CDR3 DNA: TGTGCCAGCAGCCAGGTTAGTTCACCCCTCCACTTT. Its translation: CASSQVSSPLHF.

The rearrangement joins TRBV4-1 to TRBJ1-5, with TRBD1 as a possible D gene (6 bases). The CDR3 sequence is 17 residues long. Germline V gene sequence: CDR1 MGHRA, CDR2 YSYEKL. Trimming took 1 base from V and 15 from J, leaving 28 bases between them. CDR3 in DNA: TGCGCCAGCAGCCAAGTTGATGGACGGATGCGGGGGCAGCCCAGGCATTTT. Translation gives CASSQVDGRMRGQPRHF.

In this sample, this clonotype turned up many times. V and J are TRBV2 and TRBJ2-1; 11 bases map to TRBD2. The germline CDR1 and CDR2 sequences are SNHLY and FYNNEI. There are 15 residues in the CDR3. The V gene end was trimmed by 5 bases and the J gene end by 4 bases; junction bases not matched to a gene: 4. In nucleotides, the CDR3 is TGTGCCAGCAGTATACTAGCGGGGGAGTACAATGAGCAGTTCTTC. Translated: CASSILAGEYNEQFF.

This clonotype has only a few counts. This chain joins TRBV28 and TRBJ2-3; TRBD1 aligns across 7 bases. V lost 6 bases to trimming and J lost 4 bases; unmatched junction nucleotides: 10. CDR3 length: 15 residues. Germline CDR1 reads MDHEN; CDR2 reads SYDVKM. CDR3 in amino acids: CASRSRQGGPDTQYF. For the CDR3, the DNA is TGTGCCAGCAGGTCCCGACAGGGTGGGCCAGATACGCAGTATTTT.

The rearrangement joins TRBV2 to TRBJ2-5; weak D call: TRBD2 (5 bases). V was shortened by 6 bases and J by 4 bases, with 15 bases between the two germline ends. Germline assignment: CDR1 SNHLY and CDR2 FYNNEI. The CDR3 loop spans 14 amino acids. In nucleotides, the CDR3 is TGTGCCAGCAGCGAGGGAGTAGTACGAGAGACCCAGTACTTC. Encoded protein: CASSEGVVRETQYF.

A word on this clonotype: Since a much larger clone is just one base distant, this may be a read error. The chain carries TRBV20-1 and TRBJ2-5; a possible D gene is TRBD1 (5 bases). The CDR3 has 12 residues. The germline CDR1 and CDR2 sequences are DFQATT and SNEGSKA (reference sequence). V gave up 3 bases and J gave up 6 bases, with 11 bases separating them. The chain's CDR3 is CSASTGEKTQYF. For the CDR3, the DNA is TGCAGTGCTAGTACAGGTGAAAAGACCCAGTACTTC.

This chain joins TRBV6-2 or TRBV6-3 and TRBJ1-1; the D is unclear. Germline CDR1 MNHEY, CDR2 SVGEGT. V gave up 8 bases and J gave up 7 bases, with 17 bases separating them. CDR3 length: 13 amino acids. The CDR3 loop reads CASSRLEPLEAFF. The CDR3 DNA is TGTGCCAGCTCAAGGCTTGAGCCTCTTGAAGCTTTCTTT.

V and J are TRBV7-9 and TRBJ2-7; 8 bases are a match to TRBD2. This CDR3 is 14 amino acids long. In germline, CDR1 is SEHNR, CDR2 FQNEAQ (reference sequence). CDR3 protein: CASSPGLAYYEQYV. The CDR3 region has the DNA TGTGCCAGCAGCCCTGGACTAGCCTACTACGAGCAGTACGTA.

This chain uses TRBV6-1 with TRBJ2-5; TRBD1 matches at 11 bases. Germline CDR1 is MNHNS and CDR2 is SASEGT. The CDR3 totals 16 residues. J was trimmed by 7 bases and V by 5 bases; bases with no gene match: 12. For the CDR3, the DNA is TGTGCCAGCAGTCCCCGGGACAGGGGGACCGGGGGGACCCAGTACTTC. Its translation is CASSPRDRGTGGTQYF.

This clonotype was counted a few times. The J gene is TRBJ2-1, the V gene TRBV6-4, with TRBD1 matching over 7 bases. Unmatched junction bases numbered 10, after V lost 11 bases and J lost 3 bases. The CDR3 length is 14 residues. Germline CDR1 MRHNA, CDR2 SNTAGT. The CDR3: CAPKPRDSYNEQFF. Here the CDR3 DNA reads TGTGCCCCCAAACCCCGGGACAGCTACAATGAGCAGTTCTTC.

The V and J genes are TRBV12-3 or TRBV12-4 and TRBJ2-3, with D perhaps matching TRBD1 (5 bases). The ends were cut back, 1 base at V and 7 bases at J, with 6 bases in the middle. The CDR3 is 12 residues long. CDR3 bases: TGTGCCAGCAGTTTAGAGGGGAATACGCAGTATTTT. As protein: CASSLEGNTQYF.

In the case of this clonotype: Given a much more abundant clone one base away, this may be a read error. The J gene is TRBJ1-1, the V gene TRBV6-2 or TRBV6-3; possibly TRBD1 for D (6 bases). With 6 bases removed from V and 0 bases from J, the gap between germline ends came to 11 bases. CDR3 length equals 14 residues. CDR1 and CDR2 from the germline V gene are MNHEY and SVGEGT. The CDR3 sequence is CASRMGHMNTEAFF. The CDR3 region has the DNA TGTGCCAGCAGGATGGGACACATGAACACTGAAGCTTTCTTT.

This clonotype has only a few counts. J is TRBJ1-1 and V is TRBV12-3 or TRBV12-4; D may be TRBD1 (5 bases). The germline V and J ends were trimmed by 5 bases and 1 base, with 8 bases remaining between them. There are 13 residues in the CDR3. The CDR3 loop is CASSDQGNTEAFF. The DNA of the CDR3 is TGTGCCAGCAGTGATCAGGGGAACACTGAAGCTTTCTTT.

The V and J genes are TRBV15 and TRBJ2-5; D gene ambiguous. Germline CDR1 and CDR2: LNHNV and YYDKDF (reference sequence). Trimming removed 1 base at V and 5 bases at J, with 11 bases between. This CDR3 has 14 residues. The CDR3 DNA is TGTGCCACCAGCAGAGTGGGGATTTTGGAGACCCAGTACTTC. Protein sequence: CATSRVGILETQYF.

This clonotype has a handful of counts. This chain uses TRBV7-9 with TRBJ1-2; D is ambiguous. This CDR3 is built from 12 residues. Germline V gene lookup returns CDR1 SEHNR and CDR2 FQNEAQ (reference sequence). V lost 1 base and J lost 6, with 6 bases in between. CDR3 amino acids: CASSLGRHGYTF. DNA of the CDR3: TGTGCCAGCAGCTTAGGTCGGCATGGCTACACCTTC. Full variable domain (missing parts from reference TRBV7-9 and TRBJ1-2): DTGVSQNPRHKITKRGQNVTFRCDPISEHNRLYWYRQTLGQGPEFLTYFQNEAQLEKSRLLSDRFSAERPKGSFSTLEIQRTEQGDSAMYLCASSLGRHGYTFGSGTRLTVV.